The 19 T cell receptor beta chains presented below share a single source sample, sequenced in a study of blood T cell repertoires in COVID-19. Repertoires were generated with immunoSEQ multiplex PCR, while TCRdb's copy carries only in-frame clones and drops some. This sample has about 74,000 clones, with 83% found just once. The specimen sequenced was peripheral blood. These TCRs come from a man aged 80 or over with acute or convalescent COVID-19.

This chain uses TRBV5-1 with TRBJ2-2; a possible D gene is TRBD2 (5 bases). Deletions cut 4 bases from V and 3 bases from J, with 13 bases between. This CDR3 contains 15 residues. Germline V CDR1 and CDR2: SGHRS, YFSETQ. The CDR3 DNA reads as TGCGCCAGCAGCCTAGCCCTTGGGGACACCGGGGAGCTGTTTTTT. Translating it yields CASSLALGDTGELFF.

The gene calls are TRBV19 and TRBJ2-7; 7 bases align to TRBD1. The CDR3 covers 16 residues. Germline V gives CDR1 LNHDA, CDR2 SQIVND (reference sequence). The ends lost 2 bases at V and 3 bases at J; junction bases unmatched: 10. The CDR3 here is CASSIFGQVSHYEQYF. In DNA form, the CDR3 reads TGTGCCAGTAGTATATTTGGACAGGTGTCTCACTACGAGCAGTACTTC.

This chain joins TRBV28 and TRBJ2-7; 12 bases agree with TRBD2. J was trimmed by 1 base and V by 1 base; bases with no gene match: 5. The CDR3 has 17 residues. Germline V lookup: CDR1 MDHEN, CDR2 SYDVKM. The CDR3 protein is CASSLFFGLAGSYEQYF. Here the CDR3 DNA reads TGTGCCAGCAGTTTATTTTTTGGACTAGCGGGATCCTACGAGCAGTACTTC.

The chain couples TRBV19 to TRBJ1-5; TRBD1 matches 9 bases. The length of the CDR3 is 15 residues. Germline lookup yields CDR1 LNHDA and CDR2 SQIVND (reference sequence). The junction had 5 bases not matched to a gene; V was cut back by 5 bases and J by 3 bases. CDR3 sequence reads: CASSGTGRPNQPQHF. The CDR3 nucleotides are TGTGCCAGTAGTGGGACAGGGCGGCCCAATCAGCCCCAGCATTTT.

This chain connects TRBV2 to TRBJ2-7; TRBD2 agrees at 13 bases. This CDR3 contains 15 residues. J was trimmed by 1 base and V by 6 bases; bases with no gene match: 3. Germline V gives CDR1 SNHLY, CDR2 FYNNEI. The CDR3 DNA reads as TGTGCCAGCAGGGGGGGACTAGCGGGATCCTACGAGCAGTACTTC. Protein: CASRGGLAGSYEQYF. Full variable domain (remainder filled in from reference TRBV2 and TRBJ2-7): EPEVTQTPSHQVTQMGQEVILRCVPISNHLYFYWYRQILGQKVEFLVSFYNNEISEKSEIFDDQFSVERPDGSNFTLKIRSTKLEDSAMYFCASRGGLAGSYEQYFGPGTRLTVT.

The V call is TRBV7-6, the J call TRBJ2-7; 7 nucleotides match TRBD2. Germline CDR1 reads SGHVS; CDR2 reads FNYEAQ. CDR3 length: 13 residues. Losses at the gene ends were 3 bases for V and 11 bases for J; bases not matched to a gene: 10. CDR3 sequence: CASSFEPRGGKYF. The CDR3 DNA reads TGTGCCAGCAGCTTCGAGCCCCGGGGAGGGAAGTACTTC.

The chain links TRBV5-1 to TRBJ2-5, with 8 bases matching TRBD1. The V gene's germline CDR1 is SGHRS and CDR2 YFSETQ. Trimming took 7 bases from V and 1 from J; bases not matched to a gene: 6. The CDR3 consists of 14 residues. The CDR3 nucleotides read TGCGCCAGCTCACCCGGACAGGGCCAAGAGACCCAGTACTTC. Translated, it gives CASSPGQGQETQYF.

The J gene is TRBJ2-2, the V gene TRBV7-3, with 8 bases identical to TRBD1. The germline V gene encodes CDR1 SGHTA and CDR2 FQGTGA. Unmatched junction bases numbered 11, after V lost 4 bases and J lost 4 bases. This CDR3 has 17 residues. CDR3 residues: CASSSHAGGKATGELFF. The CDR3 DNA reads TGTGCCAGCAGCTCCCACGCAGGGGGCAAGGCCACCGGGGAGCTGTTTTTT.

The chain recombines TRBV7-2 with TRBJ2-3; D perhaps matches TRBD1 (6 bases). V lost 1 base and J 4 bases, leaving 12 bases between the germline ends. The CDR3 has 15 residues. Germline CDR1 SGHTA, CDR2 FQGNSA. CDR3 in amino acids: CASSLVANRADTQYF. CDR3 nucleotide sequence: TGTGCCAGCAGCTTAGTAGCGAACAGGGCAGATACGCAGTATTTT.

The chain couples TRBV24-1 to TRBJ2-1; 8 bases align to TRBD2. This CDR3 has 15 amino acids. V lost 5 bases and J lost 8; bases outside the gene matches: 10. Germline loops: CDR1 KGHDR, CDR2 SFDVKD. The CDR3 region is CATSALGLGFDEQFF. The DNA for the CDR3 is TGTGCCACCAGTGCCCTGGGACTAGGGTTCGATGAGCAGTTCTTC.

This rearrangement joins TRBV2 to TRBJ2-2, with a tentative D call TRBD2 (6 bases). Per the germline V gene, CDR1 is SNHLY and CDR2 is FYNNEI. Trimming took 4 bases from V and 3 from J, leaving 12 bases between them. CDR3 length: 15 residues. The CDR3 DNA is TGTGCCAGCAGTGCTAGCGTAAAGGACACCGGGGAGCTGTTTTTT. This encodes CASSASVKDTGELFF. Complete variable domain (other parts from reference TRBV2 and TRBJ2-2): EPEVTQTPSHQVTQMGQEVILRCVPISNHLYFYWYRQILGQKVEFLVSFYNNEISEKSEIFDDQFSVERPDGSNFTLKIRSTKLEDSAMYFCASSASVKDTGELFFGEGSRLTVL.

The chain is built from TRBV5-1 and TRBJ1-5; unclear D gene. V was clipped by 0 bases and J by 2 bases, with 9 bases between them. There are 15 residues in the CDR3. The germline gives CDR1 SGHRS, CDR2 YFSETQ. In nucleotides, the CDR3 is TGCGCCAGCAGCTTGGACCCCGGGGGCAATCAGCCCCAGCATTTT. Amino acids: CASSLDPGGNQPQHF. The complete variable domain, with remaining parts taken from reference TRBV5-1 and TRBJ1-5, reads KAGVTQTPRYLIKTRGQQVTLSCSPISGHRSVSWYQQTPGQGLQFLFEYFSETQRNKGNFPGRFSGRQFSNSRSEMNVSTLELGDSALYLCASSLDPGGNQPQHFGDGTRLSIL.

V and J are TRBV7-2 and TRBJ2-1; 12 bases fit TRBD2. The CDR3 is 18 amino acids. Germline V gene sequence: CDR1 SGHTA, CDR2 FQGNSA. The ends lost 4 bases at V and 1 base at J; junction bases unmatched: 8. DNA of the CDR3: TGTGCCAGCAGCTCGCCGACTAGCGGGAGAGTGTCCTACAATGAGCAGTTCTTC. It specifies CASSSPTSGRVSYNEQFF.

The chain employs TRBV3-1 (or the pseudogene TRBV3-2) and TRBJ2-4, with 7 nucleotides matching TRBD1. CDR1 and CDR2 (germline): LGHDT, YNNKEL (reference sequence). There are 13 residues in the CDR3. The V segment lost 5 bases and the J segment 8 bases; nucleotides outside the gene matches: 6. Here the CDR3 reads CASSDWTGDIQYF. CDR3 sequence (DNA): TGTGCCAGCAGCGACTGGACAGGCGACATTCAGTACTTC.

This chain connects TRBV11-2 to TRBJ1-2, with 7 bases aligning to TRBD1. The CDR3 runs 16 residues. V trimming: 3 bases; J trimming: 0 bases; junction bases outside the gene matches: 7. Germline-derived CDR1 and CDR2 are SGHAT and FQNNGV. As DNA, the CDR3 is TGTGCCAGCAGCTTCGTCAGGGGGATTTCTAACTATGGCTACACCTTC. It codes for CASSFVRGISNYGYTF. Combining the CDR3 with reference TRBV11-2 and TRBJ1-2 gives the whole variable domain EAGVAQSPRYKIIEKRQSVAFWCNPISGHATLYWYQQILGQGPKLLIQFQNNGVVDDSQLPKDRFSAERLKGVDSTLKIQPAKLEDSAVYLCASSFVRGISNYGYTFGSGTRLTVV.

This chain uses TRBV9 with TRBJ2-2; 7 nucleotides align to TRBD1. The CDR3 runs 13 residues. Germline CDR1 is SGDLS and CDR2 is YYNGEE. The V gene end was trimmed by 4 bases and the J gene end by 7 bases; junction bases not matched to a gene: 4. Here the CDR3 DNA reads TGTGCCAGCAGCCGGACAGGAGGCGGGGAGCTGTTTTTT. Amino acid sequence: CASSRTGGGELFF.

This chain uses TRBV7-9 with TRBJ1-5, with 9 bases aligning to TRBD1. This CDR3 is 14 amino acids long. Germline V CDR1 and CDR2: SEHNR, FQNEAQ (reference sequence). The V gene end was trimmed by 2 bases and the J gene end by 10 bases; junction bases not matched to a gene: 6. This CDR3 reads CASSLPGQGVPQHF. The DNA of the CDR3 is TGTGCCAGCAGCTTACCGGGACAGGGAGTTCCCCAGCATTTT.

In this sample, this clone turned up a few times. The gene calls are TRBV14 and TRBJ1-3, with D uncertain. The V and J ends lost 3 bases and 0 bases respectively, with 6 bases between them. There are 14 residues in the CDR3. Germline CDR1 is SGHDN and CDR2 is FVKESK. The CDR3: CASSQWPSGNTIYF. The CDR3, as DNA: TGTGCCAGCAGCCAGTGGCCCTCTGGAAACACCATATATTTT.

V is TRBV28 and J is TRBJ1-1, with D possibly matching TRBD1 (5 bases). Per the germline V gene, CDR1 is MDHEN and CDR2 is SYDVKM. The CDR3 consists of 14 residues. Trimming shortened V by 3 bases and J by 3 bases, and 11 bases separated the two germline ends. The CDR3 sequence is CASSFGGGYTEAFF. In nucleotides, the CDR3 is TGTGCCAGCAGTTTTGGGGGGGGTTACACTGAAGCTTTCTTT.